The clone carrying this T cell receptor (beta chain) was seen ten or more times. The data derive from a study of blood T cells in healthy people across ages. Combining a sample-barcoded 5' primer with a J-beta primer mix, a second PCR ran for roughly 7 to 12 cycles. TCRdb reprocessed the 5' RACE reads with MiXCR, giving one entry per CDR3 protein. The data show some 940,000 distinct CDR3 sequences, 25% to 30% seen once. The data also belong to a second study, concerning T cells of mothers and their children.

Sample: blood. The clonotype was recovered from a woman aged 40 to 50 in good health.

The CDR3 reads CASSLNRAGEVGYTF. The CDR3 DNA reads TGTGCCAGCAGCTTAAACAGGGCGGGGGAAGTGGGCTACACCTTC. The V and J genes are TRBV7-2 and TRBJ1-2; tentatively, D is TRBD1 (6 bases). Germline-derived CDR1 and CDR2 are SGHTA and FQGNSA. The CDR3 loop spans 15 amino acids. Deletions cut 2 bases from V and 8 bases from J, with 18 bases between.